Presented here are 18 T cell receptor beta chains from one specimen sequenced in a study of blood T cell repertoires in COVID-19. Data came from immunoSEQ multiplex PCR; TCRdb stores just in-frame clones and leaves some out. The sample records some 56,000 clones, about 88% being singletons. The sample comprised peripheral blood. The origin of the receptors is a woman aged 60-75 years with COVID-19, enrolled during active disease.

The chain combines TRBV4-1 with TRBJ2-5, with D perhaps matching TRBD1 (6 bases). Trimming shortened V by 0 bases and J by 7 bases, and 18 bases separated the two germline ends. The CDR3 consists of 16 residues. CDR1 and CDR2 from the germline V gene are MGHRA and YSYEKL. For the CDR3, the DNA is TGCGCCAGCAGCCAAGACGACGGCAGGCCCAGGGGGACCCAGTACTTC. Translating gives CASSQDDGRPRGTQYF.

This clone appeared once. This sequence joins TRBV11-2 and TRBJ1-1; 10 positions agree with TRBD1. Germline values: CDR1 SGHAT, CDR2 FQNNGV. V shed 5 bases and J 5 bases; nucleotides not matched to a gene: 5. This CDR3 contains 14 residues. The CDR3, as DNA: TGTGCCAGCAGCCGGACAGGGGGGGGGACTGAAGCTTTCTTT. It encodes CASSRTGGGTEAFF.

The chain couples TRBV19 to TRBJ1-5; tentative D call: TRBD1 (6 bases). This CDR3 is 14 amino acids long. CDR1 and CDR2 from the germline V gene are LNHDA and SQIVND (reference sequence). V dropped 7 bases and J dropped 4 bases, with 14 bases sitting between them. The CDR3, as DNA: TGTGCCAGTAAAGGCGGACAGTGGAATCAGCCCCAGCATTTT. This codes for CASKGGQWNQPQHF.

The chain carries TRBV5-4 and TRBJ1-4, with 10 positions matching TRBD1. The germline V gene encodes CDR1 SGHNT and CDR2 YYREEE (reference sequence). Losses at the gene ends were 2 bases for V and 13 bases for J; bases not matched to a gene: 11. The CDR3 loop spans 15 amino acids. The CDR3, as DNA: TGTGCCAGCAGCTTTACGGGACAGGGGATGAGTCCACTGTTTTTT. Protein: CASSFTGQGMSPLFF. Looking up the rest from reference TRBV5-4 and TRBJ1-4 gives the full variable domain: ETGVTQSPTHLIKTRGQQVTLRCSSQSGHNTVSWYQQALGQGPQFIFQYYREEENGRGNFPPRFSGLQFPNYSSELNVNALELDDSALYLCASSFTGQGMSPLFFGSGTQLSVL.

The rearrangement links TRBV29-1 to TRBJ2-7; 7 nucleotides match TRBD1. The CDR3 runs 15 residues. The germline gives CDR1 SQVTM, CDR2 ANQGSEA. The V and J ends lost 0 bases and 3 bases, in that order; junction bases with no gene match: 8. The CDR3 DNA is TGCAGCGTTGAAGACTCCGTGCAGGGGGTCTACGAGCAGTACTTC. This encodes CSVEDSVQGVYEQYF.

This clone has just a few counts. The CDR3 region has the DNA TGTGCCAGCAGCTTTTCGGAGGGCTCCTACAATGAGCAGTTCTTC. It translates to CASSFSEGSYNEQFF. The chain joins TRBV7-9 to TRBJ2-1, with TRBD2 as a possible D gene (6 bases). Germline CDR1 and CDR2: SEHNR and FQNEAQ (reference sequence). Trimming stripped 3 bases from V and 0 bases from J, with 9 bases between. This CDR3 has 15 amino acids. Full variable domain (outside the CDR3, taken from reference TRBV7-9 and TRBJ2-1): DTGVSQNPRHKITKRGQNVTFRCDPISEHNRLYWYRQTLGQGPEFLTYFQNEAQLEKSRLLSDRFSAERPKGSFSTLEIQRTEQGDSAMYLCASSFSEGSYNEQFFGPGTRLTVL.

The chain has TRBV7-9 and TRBJ2-7, with a weak D call TRBD2 (6 bases). The CDR3 is 16 amino acids. Trimming left V 5 bases short and J 4 bases short, with 21 bases between. The V gene's germline CDR1 is SEHNR and CDR2 FQNEAQ (reference sequence). CDR3 DNA: TGTGCCAGCAGCGTAATTTCCGGGACCGCGGGGTACGAGCAGTACTTC. It encodes CASSVISGTAGYEQYF. The full variable domain, with the rest looked up from reference TRBV7-9 and TRBJ2-7, is DTGVSQNPRHKITKRGQNVTFRCDPISEHNRLYWYRQTLGQGPEFLTYFQNEAQLEKSRLLSDRFSAERPKGSFSTLEIQRTEQGDSAMYLCASSVISGTAGYEQYFGPGTRLTVT.

The V call is TRBV13, the J call TRBJ1-5, with D possibly TRBD1 on 6 matching bases. The length of the CDR3 is 15 residues. The germline V gene encodes CDR1 PRHDT and CDR2 FYEKMQ (reference sequence). The V and J ends lost 0 bases and 6 bases respectively, with 12 bases between them. CDR3 sequence: CASSLGRAGAQPQHF. In nucleotides, the CDR3 is TGTGCCAGCAGCTTAGGTCGGGCAGGGGCTCAGCCCCAGCATTTT.

The CDR3 nucleotides read TGTGCCACCAGTGAGACCGGGACAGCAAATGAAAAACTGTTTTTT. Translated: CATSETGTANEKLFF. The chain links TRBV24-1 to TRBJ1-4, with 7 bases aligning to TRBD1. CDR1 is KGHDR and CDR2 is SFDVKD in the germline V gene. The CDR3 consists of 15 residues. V gave up 4 bases and J gave up 5 bases; unmatched junction bases: 6.

J is TRBJ2-2 and V is TRBV5-5, with TRBD1 matching over 9 bases. The CDR3 totals 15 residues. Losses at the gene ends were 4 bases for V and 7 bases for J; bases not matched to a gene: 8. Germline V CDR1 and CDR2: SGHKS, YYEKEE (reference sequence). The CDR3 loop is CASSRDREWFGELFF. The CDR3 coding sequence is TGTGCCAGCAGCCGGGACAGGGAGTGGTTCGGGGAGCTGTTTTTT.

This rearrangement joins TRBV13 to TRBJ1-1; TRBD1 aligns across 8 bases. The V gene end was trimmed by 3 bases and the J gene end by 5 bases; junction bases not matched to a gene: 5. This CDR3 has 14 residues. The germline gives CDR1 PRHDT, CDR2 FYEKMQ (reference sequence). The DNA of the CDR3 is TGTGCCAGCAGCTTGAACAGGGGGGTTACTGAAGCTTTCTTT. Translation gives CASSLNRGVTEAFF.

The chain links TRBV6-5 to TRBJ1-2, with TRBD1 identical over 7 bases. The CDR3 runs 13 residues. Germline values: CDR1 MNHEY, CDR2 SVGAGI. V lost 6 bases, J lost 3 bases, and 4 bases stayed unmatched. This CDR3 reads CASSETGYYGYTF. In DNA, the CDR3 is TGTGCCAGCAGCGAGACAGGGTACTATGGCTACACCTTC.

This clone was observed once. This chain uses TRBV27 with TRBJ2-7; 7 positions match TRBD1. CDR3 length: 14 residues. The germline V gene has CDR1 MNHEY and CDR2 SMNVEV (reference sequence). With 1 base clipped from V and 4 bases from J, the junction kept 4 bases outside the gene matches. The CDR3 DNA is TGTGCCAGCAGTTTATTGGGACAGATTTACGAGCAGTACTTC. As protein: CASSLLGQIYEQYF.

The J gene is TRBJ2-7, the V gene TRBV27; D is perhaps TRBD2 (6 bases). Looked up from germline, CDR1 is MNHEY and CDR2 is SMNVEV (reference sequence). V was clipped by 3 bases and J by 5 bases, with 23 bases between them. CDR3 length: 17 amino acids. The CDR3 loop reads CASSFREPRGSVDEQYF. The CDR3 DNA sequence: TGTGCCAGCAGTTTCCGCGAGCCGCGGGGTTCTGTGGACGAGCAGTACTTC.

The chain couples TRBV25-1 to TRBJ1-2; 7 nucleotides line up with TRBD1. CDR3 size: 14 residues. With V trimmed by 5 bases and J by 8 bases, 11 bases remained unmatched. CDR1 MGHDK and CDR2 SYGVNS come from the germline V gene. The CDR3 spells CASSPQTGNNGYTF. In nucleotides, the CDR3 is TGTGCCAGCAGTCCCCAGACAGGGAATAACGGCTACACCTTC.

The rearrangement uses TRBV4-3 and TRBJ2-2; D remains unclear. CDR1 is LGHNA and CDR2 is YSLEER in the germline V gene. The V gene lost 3 bases and the J gene lost 0 bases, with 11 bases spanning the gap. There are 16 residues in the CDR3. The CDR3 protein is CASSHLTSSNTGELFF. The DNA for the CDR3 is TGCGCCAGCAGCCACCTGACTTCATCGAACACCGGGGAGCTGTTTTTT.

V and J are TRBV27 and TRBJ2-7, with 10 nucleotides matching TRBD2. The CDR3 consists of 16 residues. The junction had 15 bases not matched to a gene; V was cut back by 6 bases and J by 7 bases. Germline CDR1 reads MNHEY; CDR2 reads SMNVEV (reference sequence). The CDR3 loop is CASRLTLAGTSTEQYF. The CDR3 nucleotides are TGTGCCAGCAGACTTACACTAGCGGGGACTTCTACGGAGCAGTACTTC.

This sequence joins TRBV11-3 and TRBJ2-7; weak D call: TRBD2 (6 bases). Germline CDR1 is SGHNT and CDR2 is YENEEA. This CDR3 comprises 13 residues. Trimming shortened V by 3 bases and J by 4 bases, and 10 bases separated the two germline ends. The CDR3 reads CASSFGEAYEQYF. For the CDR3, the DNA is TGTGCCAGCAGCTTTGGGGAGGCTTACGAGCAGTACTTC. The whole variable domain, filled in from reference TRBV11-3 and TRBJ2-7, reads EAGVVQSPRYKIIEKKQPVAFWCNPISGHNTLYWYLQNLGQGPELLIRYENEEAVDDSQLPKDRFSAERLKGVDSTLKIQPAELGDSAVYLCASSFGEAYEQYFGPGTRLTVT.